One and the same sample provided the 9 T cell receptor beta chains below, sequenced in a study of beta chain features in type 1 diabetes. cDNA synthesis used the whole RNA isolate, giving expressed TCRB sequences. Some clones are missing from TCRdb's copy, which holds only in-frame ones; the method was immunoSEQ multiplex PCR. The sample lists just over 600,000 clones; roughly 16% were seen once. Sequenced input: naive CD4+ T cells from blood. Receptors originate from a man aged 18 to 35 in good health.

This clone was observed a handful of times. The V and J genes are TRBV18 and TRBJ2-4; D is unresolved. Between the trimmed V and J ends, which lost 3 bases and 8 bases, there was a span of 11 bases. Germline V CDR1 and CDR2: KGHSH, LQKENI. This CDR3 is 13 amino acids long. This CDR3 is CASSPETLDIQYF. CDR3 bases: TGTGCCAGCTCACCCGAGACATTGGACATTCAGTACTTC.

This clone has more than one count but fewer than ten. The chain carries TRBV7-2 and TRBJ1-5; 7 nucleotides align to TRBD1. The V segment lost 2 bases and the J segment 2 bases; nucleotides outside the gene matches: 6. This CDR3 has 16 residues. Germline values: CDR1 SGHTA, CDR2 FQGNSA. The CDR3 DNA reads TGTGCCAGCAGCTTAAGCCTCACAGGGGGCAATCAGCCCCAGCATTTT. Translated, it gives CASSLSLTGGNQPQHF. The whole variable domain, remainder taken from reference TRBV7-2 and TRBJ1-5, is GAGVSQSPSNKVTEKGKDVELRCDPISGHTALYWYRQSLGQGLEFLIYFQGNSAPDKSGLPSDRFSAERTGGSVSTLTIQRTQQEDSAVYLCASSLSLTGGNQPQHFGDGTRLSIL.

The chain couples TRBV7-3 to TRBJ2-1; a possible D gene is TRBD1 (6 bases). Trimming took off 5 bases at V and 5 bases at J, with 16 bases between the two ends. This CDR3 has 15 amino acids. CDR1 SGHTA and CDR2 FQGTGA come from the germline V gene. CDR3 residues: CASSQTGYSNNEQFF. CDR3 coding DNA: TGTGCCAGCAGCCAGACAGGTTACTCGAACAATGAGCAGTTCTTC.

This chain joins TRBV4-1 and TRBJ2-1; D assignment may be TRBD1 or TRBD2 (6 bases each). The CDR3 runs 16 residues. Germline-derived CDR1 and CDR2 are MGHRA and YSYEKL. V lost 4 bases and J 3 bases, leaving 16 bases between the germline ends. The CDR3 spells CASSPLGGQIYNEQFF. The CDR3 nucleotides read TGCGCCAGCAGCCCCTTGGGGGGACAAATCTACAATGAGCAGTTCTTC.

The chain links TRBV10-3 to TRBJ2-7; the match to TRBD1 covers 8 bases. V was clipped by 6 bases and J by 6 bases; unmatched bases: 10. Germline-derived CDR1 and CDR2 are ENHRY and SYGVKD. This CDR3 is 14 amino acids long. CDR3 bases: TGTGCCATCAGCGGACAGGGAGCTTCTCTCGAGCAGTACTTC. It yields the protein CAISGQGASLEQYF.

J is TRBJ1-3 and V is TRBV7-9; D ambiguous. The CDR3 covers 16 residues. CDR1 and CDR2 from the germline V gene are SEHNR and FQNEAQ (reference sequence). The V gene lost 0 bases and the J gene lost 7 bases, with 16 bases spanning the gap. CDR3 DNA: TGTGCCAGCAGCTTAGCCCAGATAAATAGAGGGAACACCATATATTTT. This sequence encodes CASSLAQINRGNTIYF.

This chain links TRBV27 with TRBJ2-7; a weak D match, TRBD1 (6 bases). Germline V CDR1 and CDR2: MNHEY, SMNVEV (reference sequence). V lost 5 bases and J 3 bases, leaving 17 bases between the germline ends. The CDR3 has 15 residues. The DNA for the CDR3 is TGTGCCAGCAGTGCGCGACAGGTTCTCAACTACGAGCAGTACTTC. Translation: CASSARQVLNYEQYF.

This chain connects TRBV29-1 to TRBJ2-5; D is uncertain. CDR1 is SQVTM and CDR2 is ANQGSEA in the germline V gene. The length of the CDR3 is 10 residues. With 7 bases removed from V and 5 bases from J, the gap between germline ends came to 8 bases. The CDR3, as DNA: TGCAGCGCCCGTCGGGAGACCCAGTACTTC. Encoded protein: CSARRETQYF.

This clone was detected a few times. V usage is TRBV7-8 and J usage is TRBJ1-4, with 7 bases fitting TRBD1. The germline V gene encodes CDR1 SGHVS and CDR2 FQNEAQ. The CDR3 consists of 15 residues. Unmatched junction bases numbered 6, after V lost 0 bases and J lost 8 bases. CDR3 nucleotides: TGTGCCAGCAGCTTAGCGCAAGGGGGCTGGGAAAAACTGTTTTTT. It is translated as CASSLAQGGWEKLFF.